A single sample gave rise to the 10 T cell receptor beta chains below, sequenced in a study of OX40 agonist ivuxolimab in advanced cancers. This table comes from immunoSEQ multiplex PCR, and its TCRdb copy is limited to in-frame clones, with some not included. The data contain some 11,000 clones, approximately 86% of them singletons. Sequenced here: CD4+ or CD8+ T cells sorted from blood, sampled in a trial of the OX40 agonist ivuxolimab. The receptor set was obtained from an adult with an advanced solid tumor such as melanoma, head and neck, liver or kidney cancer.

This rearrangement joins TRBV15 to TRBJ1-2, with a tentative D call TRBD1 (6 bases). This CDR3 comprises 15 residues. Trimming stripped 5 bases from V and 4 bases from J, with 17 bases between. From germline, CDR1 is LNHNV and CDR2 YYDKDF (reference sequence). Written as DNA, the CDR3 is TGTGCCACCAGCCCAAAGGGGGAGGCGCTCTATGGCTACACCTTC. Encoded protein: CATSPKGEALYGYTF.

The rearrangement uses TRBV7-9 and TRBJ2-3; D is possibly TRBD1 (5 bases). This CDR3 spans 18 amino acids. The germline gives CDR1 SEHNR, CDR2 FQNEAQ (reference sequence). Trimming cost V 2 bases and J 1 base, with 19 bases left between them. CDR3 sequence (DNA): TGTGCCAGCAGCTTACTTGTTGGGGCCCTTCGTGGCACAGATACGCAGTATTTT. Encoded protein: CASSLLVGALRGTDTQYF.

The V gene is TRBV6-1, the J gene TRBJ1-5; 7 nucleotides match TRBD1. Germline lookup yields CDR1 MNHNS and CDR2 SASEGT. This CDR3 region has 15 residues. V trimming: 6 bases; J trimming: 5 bases; junction bases outside the gene matches: 10. Here the CDR3 DNA reads TGTGCCAGCAGGATACGGGCAGGGGGAGATCAGCCCCAGCATTTT. Translation gives CASRIRAGGDQPQHF.

The J gene is TRBJ2-1, the V gene TRBV13; D unresolved. Germline values: CDR1 PRHDT, CDR2 FYEKMQ (reference sequence). The CDR3 runs to 13 residues. V lost 1 base and J 6 bases, leaving 7 bases between the germline ends. The CDR3 sequence: CASSLEAANEQFF. CDR3 DNA sequence: TGTGCCAGCAGCTTAGAGGCTGCCAATGAGCAGTTCTTC.

This clone was recorded only once. The chain employs TRBV29-1 and TRBJ2-1; 14 nucleotides match TRBD2. Germline V gene lookup returns CDR1 SQVTM and CDR2 ANQGSEA. V trimming: 5 bases; J trimming: 1 base; junction bases outside the gene matches: 4. This CDR3 is built from 16 residues. CDR3 in DNA: TGCAGCGTTCCCGGGACTAGCGGGAGATCCTACAATGAGCAGTTCTTC. It translates to CSVPGTSGRSYNEQFF.

The chain carries TRBV28 and TRBJ2-5; 15 nucleotides match TRBD2. The CDR3 has 17 residues. V shed 7 bases and J 5 bases; nucleotides not matched to a gene: 11. The germline V gene has CDR1 MDHEN and CDR2 SYDVKM. This CDR3 is CASTVGLAGGPYETQYF. For the CDR3, the DNA is TGTGCCAGCACCGTCGGACTAGCGGGAGGGCCCTATGAGACCCAGTACTTC.

The chain uses TRBV19 and TRBJ2-1, with TRBD2 matching over 13 bases. V shed 7 bases and J 8 bases; nucleotides not matched to a gene: 5. Germline loops: CDR1 LNHDA, CDR2 SQIVND (reference sequence). This CDR3 contains 14 residues. The CDR3 reads CASTGLAGRDEQFF. The CDR3 DNA reads as TGTGCCAGTACGGGACTAGCGGGACGAGATGAGCAGTTCTTC.

The J gene is TRBJ2-1, the V gene TRBV28; 9 nucleotides align to TRBD2. The CDR3 is 15 amino acids. The V gene's germline CDR1 is MDHEN and CDR2 SYDVKM. Trimming cost V 3 bases and J 8 bases; bases outside gene matches: 8. The DNA of the CDR3 is TGTGCCAGCAGTTTTGGAGTAGCGGGAGTATATGAGCAGTTCTTC. Residues: CASSFGVAGVYEQFF.

The chain is built from TRBV10-2 and TRBJ1-2; no reliable D call. This CDR3 contains 14 residues. The V end lost 6 bases, the J end lost 1 base, and 12 bases lay between the germline ends. CDR1 and CDR2 (germline): WSHSY, SAAADI. The CDR3 nucleotides read TGCGCCAGCAGCCCCGGACCCGATAACTATGGCTACACCTTC. It encodes CASSPGPDNYGYTF.

The chain is built from TRBV5-8 and TRBJ1-1; no clear D. The CDR3 totals 14 residues. V was trimmed by 2 bases and J by 4 bases, leaving 12 bases between them. Germline V lookup: CDR1 SGHTS, CDR2 YDEGEE. CDR3 loop: CASSFNVASTEAFF. The DNA of the CDR3 is TGTGCCAGCAGCTTTAACGTTGCAAGCACTGAAGCTTTCTTT.